One sample yielded the 13 T cell receptor beta chains listed below, sequenced in a study of technical replicates of blood from a few donors. Only in-frame clones appear in the TCRdb table, and some are missing; sequencing was by immunoSEQ multiplex PCR. The table has 70,000 to 90,000 clones, 85% to 95% seen once; the top ten hold around 0.25%. Sample: T cells isolated from PBMCs. The source of these receptors is a human donor in good health.

This clone appeared once. J is TRBJ2-2 and V is TRBV11-2, with a tentative D call TRBD2 (5 bases). Between the trimmed V and J ends, which lost 4 bases and 5 bases, there was a span of 23 bases. There are 18 residues in the CDR3. The germline CDR1 and CDR2 sequences are SGHAT and FQNNGV. The DNA for the CDR3 is TGTGCCAGCAGCTCCCGCCCGGGAATTCTCCTGGCTACCGGGGAGCTGTTTTTT. Its protein product is CASSSRPGILLATGELFF.

The chain couples TRBV11-2 to TRBJ2-2; no clear D. CDR1 is SGHAT and CDR2 is FQNNGV in the germline V gene. V was shortened by 5 bases and J by 3 bases, with 13 bases between the two germline ends. The CDR3 runs 15 residues. This CDR3 reads CASSLKRLYTGELFF. The CDR3 nucleotides read TGTGCCAGCAGCCTAAAACGGTTGTACACCGGGGAGCTGTTTTTT.

With respect to this clone: A read error is likely, as this CDR3 ends without the conserved phenylalanine or tryptophan. No DNA is shown, since the ends of the CDR3 on it are uncertain; the CDR3 is the one TCRdb lists. The chain links TRBV10-3 to TRBJ2-3; the table's D call, TRBD2, has no DNA check behind it. The CDR3 is 12 residues long, ends included. Germline loops: CDR1 ENHRY, CDR2 SYGVKD. The CDR3 region is CAISLGGDPLVI.

V and J are TRBV6-5 and TRBJ1-4; 7 bases fit TRBD1. This CDR3 is built from 15 residues. Looked up from germline, CDR1 is MNHEY and CDR2 is SVGAGI. V shed 0 bases and J 8 bases; nucleotides not matched to a gene: 6. CDR3 sequence (DNA): TGTGCCAGCAGTTACTCCAGGGTAGGGGGCGAAAAACTGTTTTTT. Translating it yields CASSYSRVGGEKLFF.

The gene calls are TRBV28 and TRBJ2-2, with D perhaps matching TRBD2 (5 bases). Germline V gene lookup returns CDR1 MDHEN and CDR2 SYDVKM. With 8 bases removed from V and 6 bases from J, the gap between germline ends came to 10 bases. This CDR3 contains 12 residues. CDR3 amino acids: CASLRRAGELFF. The DNA of the CDR3 is TGTGCCAGCCTAAGGCGGGCCGGGGAGCTGTTTTTT.

The genes are TRBV4-1 and TRBJ2-3; 11 bases are shared with TRBD2. V lost 2 bases to trimming and J lost 2 bases; unmatched junction nucleotides: 9. This CDR3 contains 18 residues. Germline V CDR1 and CDR2: MGHRA, YSYEKL. CDR3 region: CASSQFTLTSGATDTQYF. Written as DNA, the CDR3 is TGCGCCAGCAGCCAATTTACATTGACTAGCGGGGCCACAGATACGCAGTATTTT.

J is TRBJ2-3 and V is TRBV5-6; tentative D call: TRBD2 (5 bases). The CDR3 is made up of 13 amino acids. The germline V gene has CDR1 SGHDT and CDR2 YYEEEE. Trimming stripped 3 bases from V and 6 bases from J, with 11 bases between. CDR3 sequence (DNA): TGTGCCAGCAGCTGGGAGAATGGGGATACGCAGTATTTT. It encodes CASSWENGDTQYF.

The rearrangement uses TRBV10-2 and TRBJ2-7, with 7 bases matching TRBD1. Germline V gene lookup returns CDR1 WSHSY and CDR2 SAAADI. V lost 3 bases, J lost 0 bases, and 2 bases stayed unmatched. This CDR3 spans 14 amino acids. This CDR3 is CASSDRGSSYEQYF. Here the CDR3 DNA reads TGCGCCAGCAGTGACAGGGGGAGCTCCTACGAGCAGTACTTC.

CDR3 sequence: CASSQGLAVNTGELFF. CDR3 bases: TGTGCCAGCAGCCAGGGACTAGCGGTAAACACCGGGGAGCTGTTTTTT. V and J are TRBV5-4 and TRBJ2-2; 11 positions match TRBD2. The CDR3 has 16 residues. Per the germline V gene, CDR1 is SGHNT and CDR2 is YYREEE (reference sequence). J lost 2 bases, V lost 4 bases, and 4 bases had no gene match.

The rearrangement joins TRBV5-1 to TRBJ1-3, with 7 bases matching TRBD1. The ends lost 4 bases at V and 0 bases at J; junction bases unmatched: 4. This CDR3 comprises 15 residues. CDR1 and CDR2 from the germline V gene are SGHRS and YFSETQ. CDR3 residues: CASSVGTDSGNTIYF. CDR3 bases: TGCGCCAGCAGCGTCGGGACAGACTCTGGAAACACCATATATTTT.

The chain combines TRBV10-2 with TRBJ2-1; D perhaps matches TRBD1 (5 bases). V was cut by 5 bases and J by 10 bases, with 9 bases left in between. CDR3 size: 11 residues. Germline CDR1 reads WSHSY; CDR2 reads SAAADI. DNA for the CDR3: TGCGCCAGCAGTCCCAAGGGGGAGCAGTTCTTC. Its translation is CASSPKGEQFF.

The chain recombines TRBV7-2 with TRBJ2-7; D is perhaps TRBD1 (5 bases). The CDR3 loop spans 16 amino acids. Looked up from germline, CDR1 is SGHTA and CDR2 is FQGNSA. The V gene lost 2 bases and the J gene lost 5 bases, with 19 bases spanning the gap. The CDR3 nucleotides read TGTGCCAGCAGCTTACGGCGGTTGACAGCGTTGCACGAGCAGTACTTC. Protein sequence: CASSLRRLTALHEQYF.

The CDR3, as DNA: TGTGCCAGCAGCTCACGGACAGGGAGTAACACCGGGGAGCTGTTTTTT. It specifies CASSSRTGSNTGELFF. The gene calls are TRBV9 and TRBJ2-2; TRBD1 matches at 8 bases. Germline V CDR1 and CDR2: SGDLS, YYNGEE. CDR3 length: 16 amino acids. After removal of 4 bases from V and 2 bases from J, the junction contained 7 bases not matched to a gene.